Shown below are 18 T cell receptor beta chains from a single sample sequenced in a study of blood T cell repertoires in COVID-19. Only in-frame clones appear in the TCRdb table, and some are missing; sequencing was by immunoSEQ multiplex PCR. The table has some 140,000 clones, 80% to 90% seen once. Sequencing was performed on peripheral blood. These TCRs come from a human donor in a cohort sampled during active COVID-19.

The V and J genes are TRBV9 and TRBJ2-3; a weak D match, TRBD2 (6 bases). The CDR3 sequence is 16 residues long. The germline V gene has CDR1 SGDLS and CDR2 YYNGEE. V lost 3 bases, J lost 6 bases, and 20 bases lay in between. CDR3 protein: CASSARDGAPGDTQYF. The CDR3, as DNA: TGTGCCAGCAGCGCGCGGGACGGCGCCCCCGGGGATACGCAGTATTTT.

V gene TRBV6-5 combines with J gene TRBJ1-1; 7 bases align to TRBD1. The J segment lost 0 bases and the V segment lost 5 bases, leaving 6 bases of the junction unmatched. The CDR3 covers 15 residues. Germline V gene lookup returns CDR1 MNHEY and CDR2 SVGAGI. CDR3 DNA sequence: TGTGCCAGCAGTCCATCCGGACAGGTGAACACTGAAGCTTTCTTT. It yields the protein CASSPSGQVNTEAFF.

This clone appeared a few times. The V and J genes are TRBV19 and TRBJ2-3; TRBD1 aligns across 8 bases. The CDR3 is 14 amino acids. Trimming took 6 bases from V and 2 from J; bases not matched to a gene: 4. Germline CDR1 reads LNHDA; CDR2 reads SQIVND (reference sequence). The CDR3 sequence is CASSRGPDTDTQYF. CDR3 bases: TGTGCCAGTAGCAGGGGGCCGGACACAGATACGCAGTATTTT.

The J gene is TRBJ2-7, the V gene TRBV19; 8 nucleotides line up with TRBD1. From germline, CDR1 is LNHDA and CDR2 SQIVND (reference sequence). The V and J ends lost 5 bases and 0 bases, in that order; junction bases with no gene match: 3. The CDR3 consists of 14 residues. The CDR3 protein is CASSPGQDSYEQYF. CDR3 sequence (DNA): TGTGCCAGTAGTCCGGGACAGGACTCCTACGAGCAGTACTTC.

V and J are TRBV19 and TRBJ2-7; 9 nucleotides line up with TRBD1. Trimming at V came to 6 bases and at J to 4 bases, leaving 7 bases not matched to a gene. The V gene's germline CDR1 is LNHDA and CDR2 SQIVND (reference sequence). The CDR3 spans 14 residues. The CDR3 DNA reads TGTGCCAGTAGCTTCTCACAGGGGGCTTACGAGCAGTACTTC. Protein product: CASSFSQGAYEQYF. Variable domain in full (rest from reference TRBV19 and TRBJ2-7): DGGITQSPKYLFRKEGQNVTLSCEQNLNHDAMYWYRQDPGQGLRLIYYSQIVNDFQKGDIAEGYSVSREKKESFPLTVTSAQKNPTAFYLCASSFSQGAYEQYFGPGTRLTVT.

The chain has TRBV3-1 (or the pseudogene TRBV3-2) and TRBJ2-5, with 7 nucleotides matching TRBD2. The CDR3 runs 17 residues. CDR1 and CDR2 from the germline V gene are LGHDT and YNNKEL (reference sequence). Trimming cost V 0 bases and J 0 bases; bases outside gene matches: 7. CDR3 amino acids: CASSQDEARGYQETQYF. The CDR3, as DNA: TGTGCCAGCAGCCAAGATGAAGCGCGGGGGTACCAAGAGACCCAGTACTTC.

The chain joins TRBV18 to TRBJ2-3, with 13 bases that match TRBD2. J was trimmed by 3 bases and V by 4 bases; bases with no gene match: 4. In germline, CDR1 is KGHSH, CDR2 LQKENI. The CDR3 has 16 amino acids. Here the CDR3 DNA reads TGTGCCAGCTCACGACCGGGACTAGCGGGGACAGATACGCAGTATTTT. Its translation is CASSRPGLAGTDTQYF. Combining the CDR3 with reference TRBV18 and TRBJ2-3 gives the whole variable domain NAGVMQNPRHLVRRRGQEARLRCSPMKGHSHVYWYRQLPEEGLKFMVYLQKENIIDESGMPKERFSAEFPKEGPSILRIQQVVRGDSAAYFCASSRPGLAGTDTQYFGPGTRLTVL.

The V gene is TRBV3-1 (or the pseudogene TRBV3-2), the J gene TRBJ2-3; D unclear. This CDR3 is built from 15 residues. Germline V gives CDR1 LGHDT, CDR2 YNNKEL (reference sequence). V gave up 0 bases and J gave up 2 bases, with 9 bases separating them. The CDR3 reads CASSQDAGYTDTQYF. The DNA for the CDR3 is TGTGCCAGCAGCCAAGACGCAGGATACACAGATACGCAGTATTTT.

The genes are TRBV10-3 and TRBJ2-7; 7 nucleotides match TRBD2. V lost 8 bases to trimming and J lost 1 base; unmatched junction nucleotides: 5. Germline V gives CDR1 ENHRY, CDR2 SYGVKD. This CDR3 is built from 13 residues. The CDR3 loop reads CAIGRGSSYEQYF. As DNA, the CDR3 is TGTGCCATCGGGAGGGGCAGTTCCTACGAGCAGTACTTC.

The genes are TRBV7-3 and TRBJ2-3, with 11 bases lining up with TRBD2. The germline V gene has CDR1 SGHTA and CDR2 FQGTGA. The V gene end was trimmed by 5 bases and the J gene end by 5 bases; junction bases not matched to a gene: 6. The CDR3 has 15 residues. CDR3 loop: CASSLSGGAGDTQYF. The CDR3 DNA follows: TGTGCCAGCAGCCTTAGCGGGGGGGCAGGAGATACGCAGTATTTT.

The chain couples TRBV19 to TRBJ1-5; TRBD1 might be the D (5 bases). Germline V gives CDR1 LNHDA, CDR2 SQIVND (reference sequence). The V gene lost 2 bases and the J gene lost 4 bases, with 12 bases spanning the gap. The CDR3 totals 15 residues. The CDR3 DNA reads TGTGCCAGTAGTATACTAGATCAGGGTAATCAGCCCCAGCATTTT. This encodes CASSILDQGNQPQHF.

The rearrangement uses TRBV5-1 and TRBJ2-3, with 8 bases aligning to TRBD1. After removal of 4 bases from V and 4 bases from J, the junction contained 2 bases not matched to a gene. Germline V gene data show CDR1 as SGHRS and CDR2 as YFSETQ. The CDR3 covers 13 residues. The CDR3: CASSADRADTQYF. Here the CDR3 DNA reads TGCGCCAGCAGCGCGGACAGGGCAGATACGCAGTATTTT. The full variable domain, its missing parts supplied by reference TRBV5-1 and TRBJ2-3, is KAGVTQTPRYLIKTRGQQVTLSCSPISGHRSVSWYQQTPGQGLQFLFEYFSETQRNKGNFPGRFSGRQFSNSRSEMNVSTLELGDSALYLCASSADRADTQYFGPGTRLTVL.

This chain connects TRBV6-5 to TRBJ1-2; 8 bases agree with TRBD1. The CDR3 is made up of 13 amino acids. J was trimmed by 8 bases and V by 7 bases; bases with no gene match: 9. Germline V gives CDR1 MNHEY, CDR2 SVGAGI. The CDR3 is CASNYQGANGYTF. The CDR3 DNA follows: TGTGCCAGCAACTACCAGGGGGCAAACGGCTACACCTTC.

This sequence joins TRBV28 and TRBJ2-5; 7 nucleotides agree with TRBD2. This CDR3 is 16 amino acids long. With V trimmed by 2 bases and J by 2 bases, 8 bases remained unmatched. Germline assignment: CDR1 MDHEN and CDR2 SYDVKM. The CDR3, as DNA: TGTGCCAGCAGTTTAGGAGCGAGCGGGGTACAAGAGACCCAGTACTTC. Protein: CASSLGASGVQETQYF.

This chain connects TRBV18 to TRBJ1-2, with TRBD1 matching over 7 bases. Per the germline V gene, CDR1 is KGHSH and CDR2 is LQKENI. This CDR3 contains 15 residues. V lost 3 bases, J lost 3 bases, and 7 bases stayed unmatched. The DNA of the CDR3 is TGTGCCAGCTCACCGGGACAGAGCAGACACTATGGCTACACCTTC. Amino acids: CASSPGQSRHYGYTF. The variable domain in full, with the rest retrieved from reference TRBV18 and TRBJ1-2, is NAGVMQNPRHLVRRRGQEARLRCSPMKGHSHVYWYRQLPEEGLKFMVYLQKENIIDESGMPKERFSAEFPKEGPSILRIQQVVRGDSAAYFCASSPGQSRHYGYTFGSGTRLTVV.

This clone was detected once. This chain uses TRBV4-2 with TRBJ2-7; D unresolved. Trimming left V 1 base short and J 4 bases short, with 14 bases between. Germline V lookup: CDR1 LGHNA, CDR2 YNFKEQ. The CDR3 runs to 15 residues. The CDR3 DNA is TGTGCCAGCAGCCAAGGTTGGGCAGGTGGTTACGAGCAGTACTTC. Protein: CASSQGWAGGYEQYF.

In its sample, this clone was seen once. The chain links TRBV5-6 to TRBJ2-7; TRBD2 aligns across 9 bases. Trimming at V came to 2 bases and at J to 3 bases, leaving 3 bases not matched to a gene. Germline V lookup: CDR1 SGHDT, CDR2 YYEEEE. The CDR3 totals 14 residues. CDR3 sequence: CASSFPAGGYEQYF. CDR3 nucleotides: TGTGCCAGCAGCTTCCCAGCGGGGGGCTACGAGCAGTACTTC.

This rearrangement joins TRBV27 to TRBJ2-2, with TRBD2 matching 14 bases. V was clipped by 2 bases and J by 7 bases; unmatched bases: 6. Germline V gene sequence: CDR1 MNHEY, CDR2 SMNVEV (reference sequence). This CDR3 contains 17 residues. The CDR3 coding sequence is TGTGCCAGCAGTTTAAAGACTAGCGGGGGGGCGGACGGGGAGCTGTTTTTT. This sequence encodes CASSLKTSGGADGELFF.